This TCR beta chain was captured by sequencing in a study of T-cell reconstitution after alpha-beta-depleted transplantation in children. The V end lost 1 base, the J end lost 5 bases, and 8 bases lay between the germline ends. The CDR3 is 12 residues long. Germline CDR1 DFQATT, CDR2 SNEGSKA (reference sequence). Preparation of the TCRbeta library was carried out with unique molecular identifiers. TCRdb ran MiXCR on the PCR reads and lists one entry per CDR3 protein. In the table there are 90,000 to 150,000 distinct CDR3 sequences, more than 20% of which are singletons. Material: PBMCs, mostly from graft donor cells, obtained 180 days after TCRalphabeta/CD19-depleted stem cell transplant. This rearrangement joins TRBV20-1 to TRBJ2-5, with D uncertain. The TCR was taken from a male patient under 10 years old who had a stem cell transplant for chronic granulomatous disease, so the T cells may come from the graft donor. In DNA, the CDR3 is TGCAGTGCTAGAGGGTCTCCGGAGACCCAGTACTTC. This sequence encodes CSARGSPETQYF.